This T cell receptor beta chain was found in a study of Graves' ophthalmopathy and Graves' hyperthyroidism. As the template, RNA transcripts were used to amplify TCR beta CDR3 regions. Second-round multiplex PCR came after a first-round RT-PCR that employed HTBI primers. MiXCR, applied by TCRdb to the multiplex PCR reads, yields one record per CDR3 protein. The data contain some 150,000 distinct CDR3 sequences, roughly two fifths of them singletons. General observations from the study: Blood also held most thyroid clonotypes expanded above 0.001 frequency. The model's ophthalmopathy progression predictions had roughly 65% sensitivity and 72.22% specificity.

This CDR3 region has 15 residues. Germline assignment: CDR1 MNHEY and CDR2 SMNVEV (reference sequence). Germline trimming cut 6 bases from V and 5 bases from J; bases unmatched to any gene: 6. Ophthalmopathy donors' eye disease showed moderate-to-severe activity, CAS of at least 3, NOSPECS of at least 4 and duration under 3 months. Diagnosis was based on clinical symptoms, serum thyroxine, TRAb, thyroid ultrasound and orbital computed tomography. On this clonotype: Its antigen is unidentified.

Sequences were obtained from peripheral blood. The TCR was taken from a young man with Graves' ophthalmopathy. The rearrangement links TRBV27 to TRBJ1-6; 8 nucleotides agree with TRBD1. The CDR3 spells CASSRADRDNSPLHF. The CDR3 DNA is TGTGCCAGCAGCCGAGCGGACAGGGATAATTCACCCCTCCACTTT.